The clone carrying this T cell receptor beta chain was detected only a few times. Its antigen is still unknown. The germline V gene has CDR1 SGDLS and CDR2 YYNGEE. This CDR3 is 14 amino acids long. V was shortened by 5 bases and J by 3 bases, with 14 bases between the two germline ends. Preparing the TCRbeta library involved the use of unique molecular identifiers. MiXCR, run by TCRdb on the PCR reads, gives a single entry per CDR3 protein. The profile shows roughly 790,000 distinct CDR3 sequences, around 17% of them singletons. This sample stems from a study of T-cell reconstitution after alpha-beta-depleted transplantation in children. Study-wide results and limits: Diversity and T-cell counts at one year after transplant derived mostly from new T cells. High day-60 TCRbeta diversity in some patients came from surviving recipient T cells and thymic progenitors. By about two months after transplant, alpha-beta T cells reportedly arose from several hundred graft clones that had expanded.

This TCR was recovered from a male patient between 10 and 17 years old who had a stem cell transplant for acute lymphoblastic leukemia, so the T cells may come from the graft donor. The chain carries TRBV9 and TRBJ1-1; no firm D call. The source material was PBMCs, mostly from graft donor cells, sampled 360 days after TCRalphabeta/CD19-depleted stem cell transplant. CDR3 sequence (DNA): TGTGCCAGCAGTGAAGGGTATGGGGACACTGAAGCTTTCTTT. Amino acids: CASSEGYGDTEAFF.